This T cell receptor (beta chain) came from a study of T cells in Graves' hyperthyroidism and ophthalmopathy. RNA transcripts provided the source from which TCR beta CDR3 regions were amplified. Carried out on the TCR CDR3, a first-round RT-PCR used the HTBI primer set. TCRdb fed the multiplex PCR reads into MiXCR, producing one record per CDR3 protein. The sample lists approximately 740,000 distinct CDR3 sequences, 13% to 15% occurring once. Graves' hyperthyroidism showing no ophthalmopathy progression within 18 months was considered stable. There are 17 residues in the CDR3. V lost 4 bases, J lost 2 bases, and 11 bases stayed unmatched. Looked up from germline, CDR1 is ENHRY and CDR2 is SYGVKD.

The sequenced material came from blood. This clonotype was sampled from a woman aged 18-29 years with Graves' hyperthyroidism. V gene TRBV10-3 combines with J gene TRBJ2-7; TRBD2 aligns across 10 bases. CDR3 nucleotide sequence: TGTGCCATCAGTGCTAATCCTAGCGGGAGTGGGACCTACGAGCAGTACTTC. This sequence encodes CAISANPSGSGTYEQYF.